This entry lists 20 T cell receptor beta chains sequenced from one sample in a study of cytomegalovirus exposure and HLA in healthy donors. Clones were read by immunoSEQ multiplex PCR, and TCRdb kept only the in-frame ones, dropping some. The sample records 200,000 or so clones, around 83% being singletons. Sequenced input: PBMCs. The receptors here all came from a woman aged 25 to 39 in good health and CMV-seropositive.

The chain joins TRBV5-1 to TRBJ2-1, with 12 bases that match TRBD2. From germline, CDR1 is SGHRS and CDR2 YFSETQ. The CDR3 is made up of 17 amino acids. The junction had 5 bases not matched to a gene; V was cut back by 0 bases and J by 4 bases. In DNA, the CDR3 is TGCGCCAGCAGCTTGGGGCTAGCGGGAGGGGTGTACAATGAGCAGTTCTTC. Translated: CASSLGLAGGVYNEQFF.

This chain connects TRBV27 to TRBJ1-4; tentative D call: TRBD1 (6 bases). The CDR3 totals 16 residues. Trimming stripped 6 bases from V and 8 bases from J, with 22 bases between. Germline CDR1 reads MNHEY; CDR2 reads SMNVEV (reference sequence). CDR3 protein: CASSRDTGRKREKLFF. The DNA of the CDR3 is TGTGCCAGCAGCCGTGATACAGGGAGAAAGCGAGAAAAACTGTTTTTT.

The chain combines TRBV5-1 with TRBJ2-2; D remains ambiguous. V lost 0 bases to trimming and J lost 3 bases, with 6 bases between them. CDR3 length equals 14 residues. Germline assignment: CDR1 SGHRS and CDR2 YFSETQ. CDR3: CASSLGQDTGELFF. The DNA for the CDR3 is TGCGCCAGCAGCTTGGGCCAGGACACCGGGGAGCTGTTTTTT.

V and J are TRBV5-4 and TRBJ1-1; D gene unclear. The CDR3 is 13 residues long. The germline V gene encodes CDR1 SGHNT and CDR2 YYREEE (reference sequence). V was clipped by 0 bases and J by 0 bases, with 3 bases between them. In DNA, the CDR3 is TGTGCCAGCAGCTTGGCGGTGAACACTGAAGCTTTCTTT. It translates to CASSLAVNTEAFF.

The chain couples TRBV6-5 to TRBJ2-7; 8 bases agree with TRBD1. Unmatched junction bases numbered 12, after V lost 7 bases and J lost 4 bases. Germline CDR1 is MNHEY and CDR2 is SVGAGI. This CDR3 region has 15 residues. CDR3 nucleotide sequence: TGTGCCAGCACGAGGAGGACAGGGTCCTCTTACGAGCAGTACTTC. Translating it yields CASTRRTGSSYEQYF.

V usage is TRBV29-1 and J usage is TRBJ2-4; 7 bases line up with TRBD1. This CDR3 is built from 15 residues. Germline CDR1 is SQVTM and CDR2 is ANQGSEA. J was trimmed by 4 bases and V by 5 bases; bases with no gene match: 11. The CDR3: CSVQNPGQTKNIQYF. CDR3 bases: TGCAGCGTTCAAAATCCGGGACAGACAAAAAACATTCAGTACTTC.

The chain uses TRBV5-4 and TRBJ2-3, with 9 bases lining up with TRBD1. V trimming: 2 bases; J trimming: 4 bases; junction bases outside the gene matches: 8. This CDR3 region has 16 residues. Germline V gene sequence: CDR1 SGHNT, CDR2 YYREEE (reference sequence). CDR3 in amino acids: CASSFSPGQGPDTQYF. The CDR3 DNA reads TGTGCCAGCAGCTTCTCTCCGGGACAGGGACCAGATACGCAGTATTTT. Based on the CDR3 plus reference TRBV5-4 and TRBJ2-3, the full variable domain is ETGVTQSPTHLIKTRGQQVTLRCSSQSGHNTVSWYQQALGQGPQFIFQYYREEENGRGNFPPRFSGLQFPNYSSELNVNALELDDSALYLCASSFSPGQGPDTQYFGPGTRLTVL.

The genes are TRBV14 and TRBJ2-2; 9 bases align to TRBD1. The V and J ends lost 4 bases and 4 bases, in that order; junction bases with no gene match: 7. Germline CDR1 reads SGHDN; CDR2 reads FVKESK. The CDR3 runs 16 residues. The CDR3 DNA follows: TGTGCCAGCAGCCCAAGGGGACAGGGTGGCACCGGGGAGCTGTTTTTT. It yields the protein CASSPRGQGGTGELFF.

The gene calls are TRBV28 and TRBJ2-1; TRBD2 is a possible D gene (6 bases). CDR3 length: 14 amino acids. Germline CDR1 is MDHEN and CDR2 is SYDVKM. The V end lost 5 bases, the J end lost 7 bases, and 15 bases lay between the germline ends. For the CDR3, the DNA is TGTGCCAGCAGTACTATGGGAGGTGGTAATGAGCAGTTCTTC. Translated, it gives CASSTMGGGNEQFF.

The chain carries TRBV11-3 and TRBJ2-1; D is undetermined. CDR1 SGHNT and CDR2 YENEEA come from the germline V gene. The V gene lost 0 bases and the J gene lost 4 bases, with 7 bases spanning the gap. The CDR3 runs 14 residues. DNA for the CDR3: TGTGCCAGCAGCTTAGAGTTTCCGTACAATGAGCAGTTCTTC. This translates into CASSLEFPYNEQFF. Supplemented by reference TRBV11-3 and TRBJ2-1, the full variable domain reads EAGVVQSPRYKIIEKKQPVAFWCNPISGHNTLYWYLQNLGQGPELLIRYENEEAVDDSQLPKDRFSAERLKGVDSTLKIQPAELGDSAVYLCASSLEFPYNEQFFGPGTRLTVL.

This clone was seen just once. V is TRBV15 and J is TRBJ2-7; maybe TRBD2 (5 bases). The V gene lost 0 bases and the J gene lost 7 bases, with 16 bases spanning the gap. Germline V gene data show CDR1 as LNHNV and CDR2 as YYDKDF (reference sequence). CDR3 length equals 15 residues. The CDR3 reads CATSRDIEAGREQYF. CDR3 DNA: TGTGCCACCAGCAGAGATATTGAGGCGGGTCGAGAGCAGTACTTC.

The chain recombines TRBV29-1 with TRBJ1-1, with TRBD1 as a possible D gene (6 bases). The CDR3 sequence is 15 residues long. The V end was cut by 6 bases, the J end by 0 bases, with 17 bases between. Germline V lookup: CDR1 SQVTM, CDR2 ANQGSEA. The DNA of the CDR3 is TGCAGCGTGGGGGGGCAGGGAGTTATGAACACTGAAGCTTTCTTT. Amino acids: CSVGGQGVMNTEAFF.

CDR3 in DNA: TGTGCCAGCAGACTCCTCGGGGGGCGCGAGCAGTACTTC. Protein product: CASRLLGGREQYF. The J gene is TRBJ2-7, the V gene TRBV6-1; tentatively, D is TRBD2 (7 bases). Germline V lookup: CDR1 MNHNS, CDR2 SASEGT. The V end was cut by 6 bases, the J end by 6 bases, with 15 bases between. This CDR3 region has 13 residues.

This chain's CDR3 is CASSPRFSGANVLTF. The CDR3 region has the DNA TGTGCCAGCAGCCCCCGGTTCTCTGGGGCCAACGTCCTGACTTTC. This rearrangement joins TRBV9 to TRBJ2-6, with unresolved D. V was clipped by 4 bases and J by 0 bases, with 8 bases between them. Germline V gene data show CDR1 as SGDLS and CDR2 as YYNGEE. The CDR3 extends over 15 amino acids.

The chain links TRBV28 to TRBJ1-5; 8 bases line up with TRBD1. V gave up 4 bases and J gave up 0 bases; unmatched junction bases: 11. Germline lookup yields CDR1 MDHEN and CDR2 SYDVKM. CDR3 length: 18 amino acids. Here the CDR3 DNA reads TGTGCCAGCAGTTCCCCGACAGGGGATTCTTATAGCAATCAGCCCCAGCATTTT. It encodes CASSSPTGDSYSNQPQHF.

The chain recombines TRBV4-1 with TRBJ1-1; weak D call: TRBD1 (5 bases). This CDR3 region has 14 residues. V gave up 0 bases and J gave up 6 bases, with 11 bases separating them. Germline loops: CDR1 MGHRA, CDR2 YSYEKL. The CDR3 sequence is CASSQESRDPEAFF. The CDR3, as DNA: TGCGCCAGCAGCCAAGAAAGCAGGGATCCTGAAGCTTTCTTT.

The genes are TRBV28 and TRBJ1-2; D is possibly TRBD1 (6 bases). V gave up 6 bases and J gave up 4 bases, with 15 bases separating them. The germline V gene encodes CDR1 MDHEN and CDR2 SYDVKM. The CDR3 extends over 14 amino acids. CDR3 bases: TGTGCCAGCAGACGAGACAGGACGGTCTATGGCTACACCTTC. It is translated as CASRRDRTVYGYTF.

Note on this clone: Other DNA sequences in this sample translate to the same CDR3. This chain connects TRBV5-1 to TRBJ1-1; no clear D gene. The germline CDR1 and CDR2 sequences are SGHRS and YFSETQ. V was trimmed by 2 bases and J by 2 bases, leaving 10 bases between them. The CDR3 is 14 residues long. CDR3: CASSFGGRNTEAFF. CDR3 bases: TGCGCCAGCAGCTTCGGAGGGCGAAACACTGAAGCTTTCTTT.

V usage is TRBV7-2 and J usage is TRBJ1-4, with D uncertain. The V gene's germline CDR1 is SGHTA and CDR2 FQGNSA. Trimming took off 4 bases at V and 6 bases at J, with 18 bases between the two ends. CDR3 size: 16 residues. The CDR3 DNA is TGTGCCAGCAGCTCCGTAACCGGGAATAGGGATGAAAAACTGTTTTTT. This sequence encodes CASSSVTGNRDEKLFF.

The J gene is TRBJ2-2, the V gene TRBV9; the D gene is possibly TRBD1 (6 bases). CDR3 length: 16 amino acids. The germline V gene has CDR1 SGDLS and CDR2 YYNGEE. The V end lost 0 bases, the J end lost 0 bases, and 9 bases lay between the germline ends. The CDR3 DNA reads as TGTGCCAGCAGCGTAGCTGGGGGCGCGAACACCGGGGAGCTGTTTTTT. Amino acid sequence: CASSVAGGANTGELFF.